The 11 T cell receptor beta chains below were found in one sample sequenced in a study of blood T cell repertoires in COVID-19. Sequenced by immunoSEQ multiplex PCR; TCRdb stores in-frame clones only, minus some. The repertoire holds approximately 260,000 clones, with approximately 80% as singletons. The sequencing sample was made of peripheral blood. The receptors shown here come from a human donor in a cohort sampled during active COVID-19.

V usage is TRBV5-4 and J usage is TRBJ1-1, with D uncertain. In germline, CDR1 is SGHNT, CDR2 YYREEE (reference sequence). This CDR3 contains 14 residues. Trimming removed 4 bases at V and 5 bases at J, with 15 bases between. CDR3 region: CASSVGNKGTEAFF. For the CDR3, the DNA is TGTGCCAGCAGCGTCGGGAACAAGGGAACTGAAGCTTTCTTT. Filled out from reference TRBV5-4 and TRBJ1-1, the complete variable domain reads ETGVTQSPTHLIKTRGQQVTLRCSSQSGHNTVSWYQQALGQGPQFIFQYYREEENGRGNFPPRFSGLQFPNYSSELNVNALELDDSALYLCASSVGNKGTEAFFGQGTRLTVV.

The genes are TRBV7-9 and TRBJ1-2, with D hard to call. Germline V gene sequence: CDR1 SEHNR, CDR2 FQNEAQ (reference sequence). CDR3 size: 11 residues. Deletions cut 1 base from V and 8 bases from J, with 5 bases between. The chain's CDR3 is CASSLGQGYTF. The CDR3 DNA sequence: TGTGCCAGCAGCTTAGGGCAGGGCTACACCTTC. Full variable domain (rest looked up from reference TRBV7-9 and TRBJ1-2): DTGVSQNPRHKITKRGQNVTFRCDPISEHNRLYWYRQTLGQGPEFLTYFQNEAQLEKSRLLSDRFSAERPKGSFSTLEIQRTEQGDSAMYLCASSLGQGYTFGSGTRLTVV.

This sequence joins TRBV18 and TRBJ2-1; no reliable D call. Germline V lookup: CDR1 KGHSH, CDR2 LQKENI. The CDR3 totals 13 residues. V shed 3 bases and J shed 2 bases, with 5 bases lying between them. The CDR3 coding sequence is TGTGCCAGCTCACCCCCAACCTACAATGAGCAGTTCTTC. Its protein product is CASSPPTYNEQFF.

This rearrangement joins TRBV11-2 to TRBJ2-6; 7 nucleotides line up with TRBD1. The CDR3 spans 19 residues. Losses at the gene ends were 2 bases for V and 0 bases for J; bases not matched to a gene: 10. CDR1 SGHAT and CDR2 FQNNGV come from the germline V gene. CDR3 amino acids: CASSLLLVQGISGANVLTF. In DNA, the CDR3 is TGTGCCAGCAGCTTATTGCTTGTACAGGGGATCTCTGGGGCCAACGTCCTGACTTTC.

For the CDR3, the DNA is TGCGCCAGCAGCGATCAGGGTTGGGGCTCCGGCACAGATACGCAGTATTTT. Amino acid sequence: CASSDQGWGSGTDTQYF. The rearrangement joins TRBV5-1 to TRBJ2-3; tentative D call: TRBD1 (5 bases). V was trimmed by 4 bases and J by 1 base, leaving 19 bases between them. The CDR3 contains 17 residues. CDR1 is SGHRS, CDR2 YFSETQ, per germline.

This clone was found a few times. V gene TRBV6-5 combines with J gene TRBJ1-2; TRBD1 agrees at 10 bases. V trimming: 10 bases; J trimming: 0 bases; junction bases outside the gene matches: 8. The CDR3 is 15 residues long. The V gene's germline CDR1 is MNHEY and CDR2 SVGAGI. The CDR3 here is CATLTGGNTNYGYTF. The CDR3 DNA reads as TGTGCCACCCTGACAGGGGGCAATACTAACTATGGCTACACCTTC.

This clone was seen more than once but under ten times. This chain joins TRBV7-9 and TRBJ1-2, with unresolved D. This CDR3 has 12 residues. V was clipped by 4 bases and J by 2 bases, with 5 bases between them. Per the germline V gene, CDR1 is SEHNR and CDR2 is FQNEAQ (reference sequence). This CDR3 reads CASSYLNYGYTF. Here the CDR3 DNA reads TGTGCCAGCAGCTACTTGAACTATGGCTACACCTTC.

The genes are TRBV27 and TRBJ1-5; 7 nucleotides line up with TRBD1. Per the germline V gene, CDR1 is MNHEY and CDR2 is SMNVEV (reference sequence). The CDR3 has 12 amino acids. Trimming cost V 8 bases and J 11 bases; bases outside gene matches: 9. CDR3 sequence: CASDREIRTQHF. As DNA, the CDR3 is TGTGCCAGCGACAGGGAGATTCGGACCCAGCATTTT.

DNA for the CDR3: TGTGCCAGTTCCCCCGTGGGACTTAACTACGAGCAGTACTTC. Its protein product is CASSPVGLNYEQYF. This chain connects TRBV19 to TRBJ2-7, with D tentatively TRBD2 (6 bases). This CDR3 region has 14 residues. CDR1 and CDR2 (germline): LNHDA, SQIVND (reference sequence). V was shortened by 8 bases and J by 3 bases, with 17 bases between the two germline ends.

The V gene is TRBV11-2, the J gene TRBJ2-3, with TRBD2 matching 8 bases. Germline-derived CDR1 and CDR2 are SGHAT and FQNNGV. The CDR3 spans 18 residues. The V segment lost 5 bases and the J segment 0 bases; nucleotides outside the gene matches: 13. The CDR3 DNA follows: TGTGCCAGCAGCCGTCTGGCGGGGGGTCCTGTTAGCACAGATACGCAGTATTTT. Translating gives CASSRLAGGPVSTDTQYF.

The chain is built from TRBV6-6 and TRBJ2-1, with TRBD2 matching over 14 bases. This CDR3 comprises 17 residues. V lost 5 bases and J lost 6; bases outside the gene matches: 9. Germline V gene lookup returns CDR1 MNHNY and CDR2 SVGAGI (reference sequence). In nucleotides, the CDR3 is TGTGCCAGCAGTCCGTCGGGACTAGCGGGGGCGGGCAATGAGCAGTTCTTC. This gives the protein CASSPSGLAGAGNEQFF.